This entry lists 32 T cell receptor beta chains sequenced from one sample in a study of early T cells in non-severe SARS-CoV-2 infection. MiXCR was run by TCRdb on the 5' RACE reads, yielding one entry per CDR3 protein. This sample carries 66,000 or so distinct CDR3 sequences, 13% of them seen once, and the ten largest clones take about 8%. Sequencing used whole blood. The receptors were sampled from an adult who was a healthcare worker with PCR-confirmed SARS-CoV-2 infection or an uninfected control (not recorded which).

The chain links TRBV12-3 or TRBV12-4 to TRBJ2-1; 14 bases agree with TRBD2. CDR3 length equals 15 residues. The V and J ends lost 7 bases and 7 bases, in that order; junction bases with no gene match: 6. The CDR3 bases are TGTGCCAGCAAAATAGGGACTAGCGGGAGTAATGAGCAGTTCTTC. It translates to CASKIGTSGSNEQFF.

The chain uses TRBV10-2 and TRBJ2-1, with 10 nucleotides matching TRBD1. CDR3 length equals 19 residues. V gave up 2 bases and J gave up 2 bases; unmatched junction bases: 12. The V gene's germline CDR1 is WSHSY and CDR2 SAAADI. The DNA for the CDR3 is TGCGCCAGCAGTGAGACGGGACAGGGGACCCGCCGCCCCTACAATGAGCAGTTCTTC. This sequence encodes CASSETGQGTRRPYNEQFF.

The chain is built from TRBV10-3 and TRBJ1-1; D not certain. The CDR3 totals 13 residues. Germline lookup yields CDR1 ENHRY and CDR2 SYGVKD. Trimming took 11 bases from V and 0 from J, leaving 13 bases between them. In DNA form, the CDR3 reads TGTGCCTCCGGCGGATTTATGAACACTGAAGCTTTCTTT. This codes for CASGGFMNTEAFF.

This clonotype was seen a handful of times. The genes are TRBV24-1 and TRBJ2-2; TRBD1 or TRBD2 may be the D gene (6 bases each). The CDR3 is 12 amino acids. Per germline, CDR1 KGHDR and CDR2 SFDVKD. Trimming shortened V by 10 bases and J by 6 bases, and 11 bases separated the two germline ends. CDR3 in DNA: TGTGCCACGAGGGGGGCCGCCGGGGAGCTGTTTTTT. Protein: CATRGAAGELFF.

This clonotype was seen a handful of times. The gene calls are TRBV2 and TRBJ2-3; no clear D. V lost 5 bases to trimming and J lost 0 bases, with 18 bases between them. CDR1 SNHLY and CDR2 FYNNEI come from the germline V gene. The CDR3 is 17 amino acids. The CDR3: CASSFGLTGTSTDTQYF. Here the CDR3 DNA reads TGTGCCAGCAGTTTTGGCCTGACCGGCACTAGCACAGATACGCAGTATTTT.

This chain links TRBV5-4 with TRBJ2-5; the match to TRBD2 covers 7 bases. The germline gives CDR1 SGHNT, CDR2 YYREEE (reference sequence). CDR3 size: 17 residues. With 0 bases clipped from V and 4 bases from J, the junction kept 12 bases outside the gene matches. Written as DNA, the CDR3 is TGTGCCAGCAGCTTGGGGACGGGCGGGAGAGGGCGAGAGACCCAGTACTTC. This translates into CASSLGTGGRGRETQYF.

The CDR3: CASSLGLAGGIGELFF. The DNA for the CDR3 is TGTGCCAGCAGTTTGGGGTTGGCAGGGGGCATCGGGGAGCTGTTTTTT. This chain connects TRBV28 to TRBJ2-2; 8 bases are a match to TRBD1. The V gene's germline CDR1 is MDHEN and CDR2 SYDVKM. The CDR3 sequence is 16 residues long. Trimming cost V 3 bases and J 7 bases; bases outside gene matches: 10.

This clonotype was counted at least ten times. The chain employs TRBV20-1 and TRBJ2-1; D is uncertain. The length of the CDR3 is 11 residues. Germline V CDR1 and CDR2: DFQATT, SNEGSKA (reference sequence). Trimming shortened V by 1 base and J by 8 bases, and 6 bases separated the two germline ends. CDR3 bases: TGCAGTGCTAGAGTAGTCTATGAGCAGTTCTTC. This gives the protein CSARVVYEQFF.

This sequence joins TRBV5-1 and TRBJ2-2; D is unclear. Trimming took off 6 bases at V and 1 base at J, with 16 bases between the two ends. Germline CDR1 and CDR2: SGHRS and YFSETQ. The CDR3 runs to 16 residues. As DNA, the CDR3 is TGCGCCAGCAAGTTGTTCTACCCGATGAACACCGGGGAGCTGTTTTTT. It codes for CASKLFYPMNTGELFF.

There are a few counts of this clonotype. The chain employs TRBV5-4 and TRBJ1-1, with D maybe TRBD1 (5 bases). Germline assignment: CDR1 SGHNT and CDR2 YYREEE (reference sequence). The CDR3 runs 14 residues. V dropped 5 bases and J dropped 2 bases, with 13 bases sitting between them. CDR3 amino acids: CASRRNTGNTEAFF. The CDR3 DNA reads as TGTGCCAGCAGACGGAACACAGGAAACACTGAAGCTTTCTTT.

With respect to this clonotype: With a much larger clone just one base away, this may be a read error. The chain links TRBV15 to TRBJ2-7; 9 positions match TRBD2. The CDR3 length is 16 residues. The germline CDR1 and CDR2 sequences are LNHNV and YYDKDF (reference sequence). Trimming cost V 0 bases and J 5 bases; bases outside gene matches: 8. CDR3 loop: CATSRDDGLASHEQYF. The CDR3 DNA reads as TGTGCCACCAGCAGAGATGACGGACTAGCGAGCCACGAGCAGTACTTC.

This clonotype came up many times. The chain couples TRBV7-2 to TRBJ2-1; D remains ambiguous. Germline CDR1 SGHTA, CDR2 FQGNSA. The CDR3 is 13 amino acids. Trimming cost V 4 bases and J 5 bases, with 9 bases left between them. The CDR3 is CASSYNRDNEQFF. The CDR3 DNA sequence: TGTGCCAGCAGCTACAATCGGGACAATGAGCAGTTCTTC.

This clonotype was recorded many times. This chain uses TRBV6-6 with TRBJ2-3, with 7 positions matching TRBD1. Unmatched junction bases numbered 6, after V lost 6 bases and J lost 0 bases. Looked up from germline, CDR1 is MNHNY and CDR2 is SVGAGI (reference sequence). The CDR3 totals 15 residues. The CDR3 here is CASRAGQASTDTQYF. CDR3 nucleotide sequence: TGTGCCAGCAGGGCCGGACAGGCTAGCACAGATACGCAGTATTTT.

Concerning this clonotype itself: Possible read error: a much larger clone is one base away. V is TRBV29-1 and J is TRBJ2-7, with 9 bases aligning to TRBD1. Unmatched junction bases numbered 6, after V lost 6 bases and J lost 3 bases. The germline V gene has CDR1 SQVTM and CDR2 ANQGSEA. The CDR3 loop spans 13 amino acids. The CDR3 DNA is TGCAGCGTGCCCGGGACAGGGAACTACGAGCAGTACTTC. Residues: CSVPGTGNYEQYF.

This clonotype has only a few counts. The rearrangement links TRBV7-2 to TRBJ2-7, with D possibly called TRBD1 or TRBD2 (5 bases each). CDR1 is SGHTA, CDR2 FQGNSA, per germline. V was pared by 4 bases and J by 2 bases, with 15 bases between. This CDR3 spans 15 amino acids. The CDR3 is CASSSQRGATYEQYF. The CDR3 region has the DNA TGTGCCAGCAGCTCGCAACGGGGCGCTACCTACGAGCAGTACTTC.

CDR3 in DNA: TGTGCCAGCACCTCAGACAGACCTCGGAATCAGCCCCAGCATTTT. Protein sequence: CASTSDRPRNQPQHF. This rearrangement joins TRBV28 to TRBJ1-5, with D possibly TRBD1 on 5 matching bases. This CDR3 region has 15 residues. V was trimmed by 7 bases and J by 4 bases, leaving 17 bases between them. Germline V lookup: CDR1 MDHEN, CDR2 SYDVKM. Full variable domain (rest looked up from reference TRBV28 and TRBJ1-5): DVKVTQSSRYLVKRTGEKVFLECVQDMDHENMFWYRQDPGLGLRLIYFSYDVKMKEKGDIPEGYSVSREKKERFSLILESASTNQTSMYLCASTSDRPRNQPQHFGDGTRLSIL.

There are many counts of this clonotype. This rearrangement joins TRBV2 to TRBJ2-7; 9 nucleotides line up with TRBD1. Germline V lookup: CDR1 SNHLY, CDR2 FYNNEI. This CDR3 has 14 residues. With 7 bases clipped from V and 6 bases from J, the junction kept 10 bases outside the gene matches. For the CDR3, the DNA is TGTGCCAGCACTCCGGGACAGGGTAGATCCGAGCAGTACTTC. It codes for CASTPGQGRSEQYF.

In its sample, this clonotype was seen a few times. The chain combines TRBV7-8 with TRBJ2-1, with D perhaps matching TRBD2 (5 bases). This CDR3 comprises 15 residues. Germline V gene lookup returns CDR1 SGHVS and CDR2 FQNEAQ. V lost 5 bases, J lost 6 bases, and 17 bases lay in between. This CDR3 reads CASSLLRGSANEQFF. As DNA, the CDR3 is TGTGCCAGCAGCCTCCTGAGAGGGTCCGCCAATGAGCAGTTCTTC. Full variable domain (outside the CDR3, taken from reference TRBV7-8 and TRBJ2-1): GAGVSQSPRYKVAKRGQDVALRCDPISGHVSLFWYQQALGQGPEFLTYFQNEAQLDKSGLPSDRFFAERPEGSVSTLKIQRTQQEDSAVYLCASSLLRGSANEQFFGPGTRLTVL.

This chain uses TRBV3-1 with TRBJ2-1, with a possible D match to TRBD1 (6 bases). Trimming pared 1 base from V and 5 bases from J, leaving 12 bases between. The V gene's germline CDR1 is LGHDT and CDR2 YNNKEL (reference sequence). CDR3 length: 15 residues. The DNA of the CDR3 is TGTGCCAGCAGCCAAGTTCCAGGGGCGAACAATGAGCAGTTCTTC. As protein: CASSQVPGANNEQFF.

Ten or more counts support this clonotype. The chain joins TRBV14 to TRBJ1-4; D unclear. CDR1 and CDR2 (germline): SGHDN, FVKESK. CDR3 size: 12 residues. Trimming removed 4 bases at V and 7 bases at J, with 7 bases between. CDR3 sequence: CASSPKGEKLFF. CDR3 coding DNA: TGTGCCAGCAGCCCAAAGGGTGAAAAACTGTTTTTT.

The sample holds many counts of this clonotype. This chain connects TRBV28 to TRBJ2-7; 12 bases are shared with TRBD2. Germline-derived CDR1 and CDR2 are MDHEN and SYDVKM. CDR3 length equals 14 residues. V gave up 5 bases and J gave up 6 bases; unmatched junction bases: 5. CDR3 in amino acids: CASSTTSGRREQYF. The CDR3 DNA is TGTGCCAGCAGTACGACTAGCGGGAGACGCGAGCAGTACTTC.

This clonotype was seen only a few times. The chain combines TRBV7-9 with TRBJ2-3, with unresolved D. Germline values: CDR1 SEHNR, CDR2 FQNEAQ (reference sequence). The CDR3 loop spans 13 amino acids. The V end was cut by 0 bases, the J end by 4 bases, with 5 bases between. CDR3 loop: CASSLAGSDTQYF. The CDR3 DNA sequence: TGTGCCAGCAGCTTAGCGGGATCAGATACGCAGTATTTT.

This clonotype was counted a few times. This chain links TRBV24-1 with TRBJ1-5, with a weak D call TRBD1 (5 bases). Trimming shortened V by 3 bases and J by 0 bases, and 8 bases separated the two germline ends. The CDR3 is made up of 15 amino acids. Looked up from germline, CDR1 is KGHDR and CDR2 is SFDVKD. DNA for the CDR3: TGTGCCACCAGTGATAATCAGGGTAGCAATCAGCCCCAGCATTTT. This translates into CATSDNQGSNQPQHF.

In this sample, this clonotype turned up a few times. The CDR3 bases are TGTGCCAGCTCACCTGTCGGGAATAGCAATCAGCCCCAGCATTTT. This translates into CASSPVGNSNQPQHF. The V and J genes are TRBV18 and TRBJ1-5; the D is unclear. The CDR3 has 15 amino acids. Trimming left V 3 bases short and J 0 bases short, with 9 bases between. The germline CDR1 and CDR2 sequences are KGHSH and LQKENI.

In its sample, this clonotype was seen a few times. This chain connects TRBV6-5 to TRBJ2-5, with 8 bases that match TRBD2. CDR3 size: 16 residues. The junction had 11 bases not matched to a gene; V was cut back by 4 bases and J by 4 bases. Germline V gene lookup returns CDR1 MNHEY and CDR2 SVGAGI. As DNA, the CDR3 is TGTGCCAGCAGTTCTCGGAATAGCGGGAAAAGAGAGACCCAGTACTTC. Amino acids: CASSSRNSGKRETQYF.

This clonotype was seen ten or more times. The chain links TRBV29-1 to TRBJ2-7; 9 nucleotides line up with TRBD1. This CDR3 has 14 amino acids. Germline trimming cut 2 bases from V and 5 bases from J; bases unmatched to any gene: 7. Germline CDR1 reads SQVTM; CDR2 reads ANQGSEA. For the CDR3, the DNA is TGCAGCGTTGAACTCGGGGACAGGGTAAACGAGCAGTACTTC. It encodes CSVELGDRVNEQYF.

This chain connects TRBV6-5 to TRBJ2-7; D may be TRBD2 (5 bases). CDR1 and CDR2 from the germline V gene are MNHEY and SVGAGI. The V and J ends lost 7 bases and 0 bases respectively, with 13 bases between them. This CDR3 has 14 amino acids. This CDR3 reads CASTPQGSSYEQYF. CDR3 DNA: TGTGCCAGCACCCCCCAAGGGAGCTCCTACGAGCAGTACTTC.

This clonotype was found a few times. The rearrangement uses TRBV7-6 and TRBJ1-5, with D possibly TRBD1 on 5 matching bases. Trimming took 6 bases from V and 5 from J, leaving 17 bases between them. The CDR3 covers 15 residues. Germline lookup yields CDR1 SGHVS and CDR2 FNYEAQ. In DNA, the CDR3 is TGTGCCAGCAGATCCGGGACGGACACGCATCAGCCCCAGCATTTT. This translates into CASRSGTDTHQPQHF.

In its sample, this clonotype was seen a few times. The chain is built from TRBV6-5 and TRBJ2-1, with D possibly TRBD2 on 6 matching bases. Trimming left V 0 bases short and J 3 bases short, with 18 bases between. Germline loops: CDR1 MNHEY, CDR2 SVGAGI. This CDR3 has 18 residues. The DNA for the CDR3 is TGTGCCAGCAGTTACTCGTCTCGCCCTAGCGTCCGCTACAATGAGCAGTTCTTC. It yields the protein CASSYSSRPSVRYNEQFF.

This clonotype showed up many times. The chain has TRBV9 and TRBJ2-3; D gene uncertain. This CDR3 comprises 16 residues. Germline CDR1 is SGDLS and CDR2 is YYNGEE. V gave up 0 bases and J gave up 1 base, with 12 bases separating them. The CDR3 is CASSVGERTRTDTQYF. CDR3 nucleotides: TGTGCCAGCAGCGTAGGTGAGCGAACTCGCACAGATACGCAGTATTTT.

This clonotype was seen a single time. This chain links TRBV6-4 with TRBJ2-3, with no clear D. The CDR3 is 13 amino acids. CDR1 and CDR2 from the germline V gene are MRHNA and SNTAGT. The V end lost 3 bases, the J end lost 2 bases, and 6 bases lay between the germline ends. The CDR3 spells CASSERVTDTQYF. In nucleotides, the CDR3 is TGTGCCAGCAGTGAAAGGGTCACAGATACGCAGTATTTT.

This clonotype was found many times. DNA of the CDR3: TGTGCCAGCTCACCACCGGGTAGCGGGAGCACCGGGGAGCTGTTTTTT. Its translation is CASSPPGSGSTGELFF. V is TRBV18 and J is TRBJ2-2, with TRBD2 matching 9 bases. Germline V gene data show CDR1 as KGHSH and CDR2 as LQKENI. The CDR3 totals 16 residues. The ends lost 0 bases at V and 4 bases at J; junction bases unmatched: 3.